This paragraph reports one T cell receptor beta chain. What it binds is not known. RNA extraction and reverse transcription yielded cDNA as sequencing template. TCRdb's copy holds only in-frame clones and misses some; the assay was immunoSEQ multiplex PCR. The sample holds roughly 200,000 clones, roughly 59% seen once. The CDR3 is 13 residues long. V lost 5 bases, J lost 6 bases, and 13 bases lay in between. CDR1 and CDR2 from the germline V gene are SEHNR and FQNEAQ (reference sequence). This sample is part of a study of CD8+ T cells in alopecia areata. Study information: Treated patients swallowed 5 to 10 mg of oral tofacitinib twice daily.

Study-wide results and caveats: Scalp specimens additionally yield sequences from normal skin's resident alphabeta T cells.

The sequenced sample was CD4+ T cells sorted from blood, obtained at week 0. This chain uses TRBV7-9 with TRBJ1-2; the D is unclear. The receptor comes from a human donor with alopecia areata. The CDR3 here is CASSRNSFDGYTF. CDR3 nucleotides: TGTGCCAGCAGCAGGAACTCGTTTGATGGCTACACCTTC. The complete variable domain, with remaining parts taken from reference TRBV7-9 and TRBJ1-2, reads DTGVSQNPRHKITKRGQNVTFRCDPISEHNRLYWYRQTLGQGPEFLTYFQNEAQLEKSRLLSDRFSAERPKGSFSTLEIQRTEQGDSAMYLCASSRNSFDGYTFGSGTRLTVV.